This T cell receptor beta chain was profiled in a study of shared clonotypes between healthy human individuals. From germline, CDR1 is MGHRA and CDR2 YSYEKL. Trimming stripped 3 bases from V and 10 bases from J, with 10 bases between. This CDR3 spans 13 amino acids. Sequenced by immunoSEQ multiplex PCR; TCRdb stores in-frame clones only, minus some. This table has millions of clones, roughly nine tenths appearing once. This clone was recorded a few times. The specimen sequenced was naive CD4+ T cells sorted from blood. The subset here: CD45RA+ positively selected. This sequence originates from a man in his late teens or twenties in good health. V is TRBV4-1 and J is TRBJ1-6; D is perhaps TRBD1 (5 bases). The CDR3 nucleotides read TGCGCCAGCAGCCACCCTAGGGGATCACCCCTCCACTTT. Its translation: CASSHPRGSPLHF.